This T cell receptor (beta chain) was sequenced during a study of graft-versus-host responses after intestinal transplantation. Study-wide results and limits: The highest levels of circulating GvH clones went along with early declines in HvG clones after transplant. GvH clones were identified in recipient marrow, with some first appearing in ileum or blood.

The repertoire was sequenced with immunoSEQ multiplex PCR; TCRdb's copy has only in-frame clones and lacks some. Of more than 60,000 clones listed, around 90% are singletons. Notes on this clone: Its specificity is unknown.

Deletions cut 3 bases from V and 10 bases from J, with 12 bases between. From germline, CDR1 is LNHDA and CDR2 SQIVND (reference sequence). The CDR3 extends over 12 amino acids. The specimen was unstimulated CD8+ T cells sorted from spleen or lymph node cells, collected before intestinal transplant. The sequence came from a human donor who received an intestinal transplant. This chain uses TRBV19 with TRBJ1-1; D gene uncertain. CDR3 protein: CASSMGGLGAFF. CDR3 coding DNA: TGTGCCAGTAGTATGGGAGGGCTGGGAGCTTTCTTT.